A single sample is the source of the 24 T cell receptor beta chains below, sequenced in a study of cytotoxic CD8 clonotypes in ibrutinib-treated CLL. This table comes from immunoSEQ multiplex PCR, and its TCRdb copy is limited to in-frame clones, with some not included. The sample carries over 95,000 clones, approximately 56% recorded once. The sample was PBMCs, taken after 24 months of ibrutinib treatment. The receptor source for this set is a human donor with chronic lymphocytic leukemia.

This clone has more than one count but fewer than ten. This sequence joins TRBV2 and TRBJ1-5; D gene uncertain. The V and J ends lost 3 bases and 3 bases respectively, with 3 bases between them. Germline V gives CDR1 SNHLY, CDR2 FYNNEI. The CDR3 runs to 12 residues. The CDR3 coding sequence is TGTGCCAGCAGTGACGCCAATCAGCCCCAGCATTTT. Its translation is CASSDANQPQHF.

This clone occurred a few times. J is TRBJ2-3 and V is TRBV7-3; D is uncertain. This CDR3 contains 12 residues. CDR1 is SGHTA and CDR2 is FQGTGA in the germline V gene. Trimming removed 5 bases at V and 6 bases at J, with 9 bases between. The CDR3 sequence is CASSRSSDTQYF. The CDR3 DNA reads TGTGCCAGCAGCCGTTCCTCCGATACGCAGTATTTT.

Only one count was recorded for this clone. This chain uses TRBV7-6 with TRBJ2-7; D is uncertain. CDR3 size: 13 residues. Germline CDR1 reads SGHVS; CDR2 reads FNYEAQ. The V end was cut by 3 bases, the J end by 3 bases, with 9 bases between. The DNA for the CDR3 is TGTGCCAGCAGCTTCAGGACCGTCTACGAGCAGTACTTC. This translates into CASSFRTVYEQYF.

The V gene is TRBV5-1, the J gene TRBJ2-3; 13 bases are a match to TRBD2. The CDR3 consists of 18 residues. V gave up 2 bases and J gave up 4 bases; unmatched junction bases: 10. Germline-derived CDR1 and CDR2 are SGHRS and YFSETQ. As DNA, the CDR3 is TGCGCCAGCAGCTTAATAGGGATCGGACTAGCGGGGGCAGATACGCAGTATTTT. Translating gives CASSLIGIGLAGADTQYF.

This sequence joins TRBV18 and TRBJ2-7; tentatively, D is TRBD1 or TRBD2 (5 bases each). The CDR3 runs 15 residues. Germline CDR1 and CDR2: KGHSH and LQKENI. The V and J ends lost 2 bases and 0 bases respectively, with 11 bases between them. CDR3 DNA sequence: TGTGCCAGCTCACCAGGGGGATACCTCTCCTACGAGCAGTACTTC. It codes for CASSPGGYLSYEQYF.

The CDR3 protein is CATSLDKQTPYEQYF. CDR3 bases: TGTGCCACCAGTCTGGACAAACAAACCCCCTACGAGCAGTACTTC. The rearrangement joins TRBV15 to TRBJ2-7; D is perhaps TRBD1 (5 bases). This CDR3 region has 15 residues. Germline CDR1 and CDR2: LNHNV and YYDKDF (reference sequence). Trimming pared 6 bases from V and 2 bases from J, leaving 17 bases between.

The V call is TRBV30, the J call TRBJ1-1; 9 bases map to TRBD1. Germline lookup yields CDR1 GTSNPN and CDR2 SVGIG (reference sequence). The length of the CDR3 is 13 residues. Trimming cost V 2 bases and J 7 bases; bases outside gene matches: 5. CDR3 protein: CAWSPGQGREAFF. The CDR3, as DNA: TGTGCCTGGAGTCCGGGACAGGGACGTGAAGCTTTCTTT.

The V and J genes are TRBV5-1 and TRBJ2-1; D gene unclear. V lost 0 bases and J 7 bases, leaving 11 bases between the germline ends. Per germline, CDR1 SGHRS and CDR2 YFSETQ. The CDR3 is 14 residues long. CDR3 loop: CASSLEQIKNEQFF. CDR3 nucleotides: TGCGCCAGCAGCTTGGAACAGATAAAGAATGAGCAGTTCTTC.

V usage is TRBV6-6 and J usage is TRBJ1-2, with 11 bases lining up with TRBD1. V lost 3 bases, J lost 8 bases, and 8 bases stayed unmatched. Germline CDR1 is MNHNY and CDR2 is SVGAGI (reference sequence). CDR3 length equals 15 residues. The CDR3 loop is CASSYSPGQGDGYTF. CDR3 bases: TGTGCCAGCAGTTATTCACCGGGACAGGGGGACGGCTACACCTTC.

CDR3 in amino acids: CAWSRGLSYTF. The CDR3 coding sequence is TGTGCCTGGAGCAGGGGGCTTAGCTACACCTTC. The chain has TRBV30 and TRBJ1-2; 8 nucleotides agree with TRBD1. V shed 3 bases, J shed 9 bases, and the junction held 3 bases outside the gene matches. Per the germline V gene, CDR1 is GTSNPN and CDR2 is SVGIG (reference sequence). The CDR3 extends over 11 amino acids.

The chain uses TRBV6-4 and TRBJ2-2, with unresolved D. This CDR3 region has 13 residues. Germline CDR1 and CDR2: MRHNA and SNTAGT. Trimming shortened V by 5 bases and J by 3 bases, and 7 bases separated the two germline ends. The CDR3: CASSSADTGELFF. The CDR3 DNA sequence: TGTGCCAGCAGTAGCGCGGACACCGGGGAGCTGTTTTTT.

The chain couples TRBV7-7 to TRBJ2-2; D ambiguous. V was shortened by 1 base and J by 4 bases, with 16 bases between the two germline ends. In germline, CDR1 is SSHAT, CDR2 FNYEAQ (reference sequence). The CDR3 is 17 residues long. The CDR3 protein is CASSLGLGTFGTGELFF. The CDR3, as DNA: TGTGCCAGCAGCTTAGGCCTCGGTACTTTTGGCACCGGGGAGCTGTTTTTT. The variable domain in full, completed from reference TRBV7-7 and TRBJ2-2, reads GAGVSQSPRYKVTKRGQDVTLRCDPISSHATLYWYQQALGQGPEFLTYFNYEAQPDKSGLPSDRFSAERPEGSISTLTIQRTEQRDSAMYRCASSLGLGTFGTGELFFGEGSRLTVL.

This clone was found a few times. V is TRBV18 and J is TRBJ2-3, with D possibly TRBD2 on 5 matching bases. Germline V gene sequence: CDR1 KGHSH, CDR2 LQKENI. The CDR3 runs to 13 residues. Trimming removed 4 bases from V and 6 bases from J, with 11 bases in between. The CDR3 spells CASSQRSGDTQYF. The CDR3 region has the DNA TGTGCCAGCTCACAGAGATCGGGGGATACGCAGTATTTT.

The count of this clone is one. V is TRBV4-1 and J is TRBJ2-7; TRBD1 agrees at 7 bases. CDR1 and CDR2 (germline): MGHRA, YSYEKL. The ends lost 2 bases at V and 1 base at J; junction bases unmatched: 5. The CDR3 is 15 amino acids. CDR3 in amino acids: CASSQPDRRSYEQYF. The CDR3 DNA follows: TGCGCCAGCAGCCAACCGGACAGGCGGTCCTACGAGCAGTACTTC.

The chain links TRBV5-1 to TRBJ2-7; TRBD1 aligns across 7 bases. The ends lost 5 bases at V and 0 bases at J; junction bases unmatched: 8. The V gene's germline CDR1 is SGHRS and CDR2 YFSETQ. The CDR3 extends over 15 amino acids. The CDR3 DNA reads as TGCGCCAGCAGACCGGGACAGATGATCTCCTACGAGCAGTACTTC. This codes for CASRPGQMISYEQYF. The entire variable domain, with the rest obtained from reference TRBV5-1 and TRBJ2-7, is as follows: KAGVTQTPRYLIKTRGQQVTLSCSPISGHRSVSWYQQTPGQGLQFLFEYFSETQRNKGNFPGRFSGRQFSNSRSEMNVSTLELGDSALYLCASRPGQMISYEQYFGPGTRLTVT.

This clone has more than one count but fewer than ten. The CDR3 nucleotides are TGTGCCTTGTTAAAGGACAGGGGAGAGGAAAAACTGTTTTTT. This gives the protein CALLKDRGEEKLFF. V gene TRBV30 combines with J gene TRBJ1-4; 9 bases line up with TRBD1. Looked up from germline, CDR1 is GTSNPN and CDR2 is SVGIG (reference sequence). The CDR3 loop spans 14 amino acids. V lost 7 bases, J lost 8 bases, and 11 bases stayed unmatched. Drawing the rest from reference TRBV30 and TRBJ1-4, the complete variable domain is SQTIHQWPATLVQPVGSPLSLECTVEGTSNPNLYWYRQAAGRGLQLLFYSVGIGQISSEVPQNLSASRPQDRQFILSSKKLLLSDSGFYLCALLKDRGEEKLFFGSGTQLSVL.

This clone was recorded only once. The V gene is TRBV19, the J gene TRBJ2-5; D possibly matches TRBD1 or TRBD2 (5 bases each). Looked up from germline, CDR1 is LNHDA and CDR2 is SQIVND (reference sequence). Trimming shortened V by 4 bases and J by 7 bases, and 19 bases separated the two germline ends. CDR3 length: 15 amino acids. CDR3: CASSTGRGLQGTQYF. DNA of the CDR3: TGTGCCAGTAGTACGGGACGGGGATTGCAGGGGACCCAGTACTTC.

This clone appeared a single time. CDR3 DNA sequence: TGTGCCAGCAGTTACTCGCCTTCAAGCGGTACGCAGTATTTT. Translated: CASSYSPSSGTQYF. The rearrangement links TRBV6-5 to TRBJ2-3; tentative D call: TRBD2 (5 bases). Germline V CDR1 and CDR2: MNHEY, SVGAGI. The CDR3 contains 14 residues. Trimming removed 0 bases from V and 8 bases from J, with 12 bases in between.

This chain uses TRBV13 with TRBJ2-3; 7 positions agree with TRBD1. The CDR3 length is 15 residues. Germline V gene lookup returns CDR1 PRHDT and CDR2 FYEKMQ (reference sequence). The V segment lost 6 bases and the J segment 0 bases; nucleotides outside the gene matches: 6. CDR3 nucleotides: TGTGCCAGCAGACTTACAGGGGTTAGCACAGATACGCAGTATTTT. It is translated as CASRLTGVSTDTQYF.

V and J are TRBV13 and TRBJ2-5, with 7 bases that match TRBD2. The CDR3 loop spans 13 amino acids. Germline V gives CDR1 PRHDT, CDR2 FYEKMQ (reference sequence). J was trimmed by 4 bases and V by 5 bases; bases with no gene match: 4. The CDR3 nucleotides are TGTGCCAGCAGCCAACTAGCGAGAGAGACCCAGTACTTC. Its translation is CASSQLARETQYF.

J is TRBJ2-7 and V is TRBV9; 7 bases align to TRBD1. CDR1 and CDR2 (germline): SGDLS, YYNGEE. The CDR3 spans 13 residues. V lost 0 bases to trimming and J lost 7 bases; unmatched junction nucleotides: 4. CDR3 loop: CASSVEQGREQYF. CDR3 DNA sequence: TGTGCCAGCAGCGTAGAACAGGGGCGGGAGCAGTACTTC.

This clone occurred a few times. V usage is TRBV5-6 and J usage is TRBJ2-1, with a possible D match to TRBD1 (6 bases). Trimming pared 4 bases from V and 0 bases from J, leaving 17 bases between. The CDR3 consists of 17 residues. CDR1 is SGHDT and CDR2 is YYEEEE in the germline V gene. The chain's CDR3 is CASSPAIGGSSYNEQFF. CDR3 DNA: TGTGCCAGCAGCCCGGCGATAGGGGGAAGCTCCTACAATGAGCAGTTCTTC.

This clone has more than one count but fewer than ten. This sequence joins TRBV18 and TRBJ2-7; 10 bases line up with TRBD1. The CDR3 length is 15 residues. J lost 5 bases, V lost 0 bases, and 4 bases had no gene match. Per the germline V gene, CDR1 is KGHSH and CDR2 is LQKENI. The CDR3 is CASSPPGTGVHEQYF. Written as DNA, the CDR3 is TGTGCCAGCTCACCACCGGGGACAGGGGTCCACGAGCAGTACTTC. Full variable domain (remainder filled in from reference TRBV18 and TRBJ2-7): NAGVMQNPRHLVRRRGQEARLRCSPMKGHSHVYWYRQLPEEGLKFMVYLQKENIIDESGMPKERFSAEFPKEGPSILRIQQVVRGDSAAYFCASSPPGTGVHEQYFGPGTRLTVT.

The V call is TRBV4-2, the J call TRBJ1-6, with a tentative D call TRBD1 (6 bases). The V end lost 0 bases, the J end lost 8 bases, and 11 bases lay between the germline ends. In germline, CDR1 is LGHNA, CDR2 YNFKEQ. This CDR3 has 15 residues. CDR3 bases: TGTGCCAGCAGCCAAGATGCACAGGGAGATTCACCCCTCCACTTT. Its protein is CASSQDAQGDSPLHF.